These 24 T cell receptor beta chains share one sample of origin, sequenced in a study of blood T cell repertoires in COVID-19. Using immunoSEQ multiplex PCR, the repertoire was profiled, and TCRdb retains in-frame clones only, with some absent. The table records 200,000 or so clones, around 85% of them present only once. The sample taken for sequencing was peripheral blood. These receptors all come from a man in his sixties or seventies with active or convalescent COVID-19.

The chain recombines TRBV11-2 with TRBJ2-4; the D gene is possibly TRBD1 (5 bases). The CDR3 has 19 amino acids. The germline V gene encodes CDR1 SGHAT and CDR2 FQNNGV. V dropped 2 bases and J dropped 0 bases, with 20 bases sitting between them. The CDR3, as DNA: TGTGCCAGCAGCTTAAATTGGGGCGGTCACTATATAGCCAAAAACATTCAGTACTTC. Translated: CASSLNWGGHYIAKNIQYF.

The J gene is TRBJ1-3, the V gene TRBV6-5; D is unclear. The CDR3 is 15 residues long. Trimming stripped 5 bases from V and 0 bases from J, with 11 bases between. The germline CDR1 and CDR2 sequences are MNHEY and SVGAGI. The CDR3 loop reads CASSTPSGSGNTIYF. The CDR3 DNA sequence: TGTGCCAGCAGTACCCCCAGCGGCTCTGGAAACACCATATATTTT.

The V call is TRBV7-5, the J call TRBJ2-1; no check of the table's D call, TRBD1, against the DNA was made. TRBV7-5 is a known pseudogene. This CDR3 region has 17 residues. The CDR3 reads CARTPYRGRRIYNEQFF. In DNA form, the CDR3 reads TGTGCCAGAACCCCTTACAGGGGGCGTAGAATCTACAATGAGCAGTTCTTC.

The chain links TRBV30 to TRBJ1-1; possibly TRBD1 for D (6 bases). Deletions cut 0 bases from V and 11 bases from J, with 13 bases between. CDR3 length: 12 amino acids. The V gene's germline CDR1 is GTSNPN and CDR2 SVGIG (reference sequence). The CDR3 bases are TGTGCCTGGAGTGTTAGCGACAGGCGGGCTTTCTTT. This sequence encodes CAWSVSDRRAFF.

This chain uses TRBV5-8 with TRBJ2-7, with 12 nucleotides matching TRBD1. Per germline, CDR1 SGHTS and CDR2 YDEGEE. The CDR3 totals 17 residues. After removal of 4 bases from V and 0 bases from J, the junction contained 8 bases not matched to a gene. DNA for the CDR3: TGTGCCAGCAGCGCGGGACAGGGGGCCCCAGACTCCTACGAGCAGTACTTC. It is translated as CASSAGQGAPDSYEQYF.

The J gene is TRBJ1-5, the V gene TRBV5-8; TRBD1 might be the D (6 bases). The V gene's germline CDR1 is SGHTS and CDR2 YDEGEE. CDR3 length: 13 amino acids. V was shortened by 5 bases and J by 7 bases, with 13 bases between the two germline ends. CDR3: CASSSGVGQPQHF. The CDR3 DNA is TGTGCCAGCAGTTCAGGGGTCGGGCAGCCCCAGCATTTT.

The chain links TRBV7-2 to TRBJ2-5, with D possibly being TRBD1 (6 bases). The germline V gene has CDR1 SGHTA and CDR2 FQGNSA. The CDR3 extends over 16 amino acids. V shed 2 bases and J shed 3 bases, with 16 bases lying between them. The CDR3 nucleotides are TGTGCCAGCAGCTTAAAATCCGGGACAATTGAAGAGACCCAGTACTTC. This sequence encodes CASSLKSGTIEETQYF.

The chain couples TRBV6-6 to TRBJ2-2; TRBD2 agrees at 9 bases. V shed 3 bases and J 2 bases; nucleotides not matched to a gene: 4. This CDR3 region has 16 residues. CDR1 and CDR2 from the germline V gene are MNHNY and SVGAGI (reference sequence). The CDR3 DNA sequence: TGTGCCAGCAGTTATGGACTAGCGAGAAACACCGGGGAGCTGTTTTTT. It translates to CASSYGLARNTGELFF.

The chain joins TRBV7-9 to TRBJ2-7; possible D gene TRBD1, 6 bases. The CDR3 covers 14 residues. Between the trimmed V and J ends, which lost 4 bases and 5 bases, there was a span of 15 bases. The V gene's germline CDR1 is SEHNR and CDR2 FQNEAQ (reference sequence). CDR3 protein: CASSSPTQGNEQYF. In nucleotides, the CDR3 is TGTGCCAGCAGCTCGCCGACCCAGGGGAACGAGCAGTACTTC.

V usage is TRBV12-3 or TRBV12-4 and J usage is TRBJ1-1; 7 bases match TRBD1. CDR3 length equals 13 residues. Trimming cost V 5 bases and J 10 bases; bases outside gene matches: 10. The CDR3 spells CASSIDREGRAFF. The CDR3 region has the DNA TGTGCCAGCAGTATTGACAGGGAAGGAAGAGCTTTCTTT.

CDR3: CASSSWPLAKNIQYF. CDR3 DNA sequence: TGTGCCAGCAGCTCATGGCCGCTTGCCAAAAACATTCAGTACTTC. This rearrangement joins TRBV7-8 to TRBJ2-4, with D unclear. V lost 4 bases to trimming and J lost 1 base, with 11 bases between them. The CDR3 runs to 15 residues. Per germline, CDR1 SGHVS and CDR2 FQNEAQ.

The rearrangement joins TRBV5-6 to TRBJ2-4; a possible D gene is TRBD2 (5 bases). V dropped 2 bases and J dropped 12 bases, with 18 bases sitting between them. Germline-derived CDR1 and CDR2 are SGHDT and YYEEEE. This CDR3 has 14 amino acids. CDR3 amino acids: CASSFLGVPGTQYF. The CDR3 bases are TGTGCCAGCAGCTTCCTCGGGGTGCCCGGTACTCAGTACTTC.

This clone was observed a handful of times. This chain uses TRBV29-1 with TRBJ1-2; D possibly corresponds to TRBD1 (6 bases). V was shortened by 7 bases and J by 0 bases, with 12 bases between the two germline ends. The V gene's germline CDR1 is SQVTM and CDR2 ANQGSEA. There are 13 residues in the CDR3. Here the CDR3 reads CSAVDSTNYGYTF. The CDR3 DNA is TGCAGCGCGGTGGACAGTACTAACTATGGCTACACCTTC.

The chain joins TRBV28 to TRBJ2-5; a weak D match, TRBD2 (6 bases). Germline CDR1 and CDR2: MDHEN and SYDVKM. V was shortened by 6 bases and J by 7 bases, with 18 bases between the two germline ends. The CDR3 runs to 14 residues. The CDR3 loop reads CASSTTRAGGTQYF. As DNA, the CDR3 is TGTGCCAGCAGCACCACCAGGGCCGGGGGGACCCAGTACTTC.

CDR3 nucleotide sequence: TGTGCCACCAGTTGGGGACAGACGAACACCGGGGAGCTGTTTTTT. Protein: CATSWGQTNTGELFF. The chain is built from TRBV24-1 and TRBJ2-2, with 7 bases that match TRBD1. The CDR3 has 15 amino acids. Germline values: CDR1 KGHDR, CDR2 SFDVKD. The junction had 3 bases not matched to a gene; V was cut back by 6 bases and J by 0 bases.

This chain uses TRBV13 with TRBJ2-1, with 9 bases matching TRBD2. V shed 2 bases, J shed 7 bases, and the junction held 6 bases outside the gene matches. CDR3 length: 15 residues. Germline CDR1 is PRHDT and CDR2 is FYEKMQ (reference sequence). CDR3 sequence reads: CASSLSGTSMNEQFF. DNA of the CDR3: TGTGCCAGCAGCTTATCCGGGACTAGCATGAATGAGCAGTTCTTC.

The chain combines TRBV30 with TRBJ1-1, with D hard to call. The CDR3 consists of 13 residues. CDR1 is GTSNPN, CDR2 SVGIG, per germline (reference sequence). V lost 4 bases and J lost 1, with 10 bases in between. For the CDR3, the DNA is TGTGCCTGGACCCCCGCAGGGAACACTGAAGCTTTCTTT. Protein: CAWTPAGNTEAFF.

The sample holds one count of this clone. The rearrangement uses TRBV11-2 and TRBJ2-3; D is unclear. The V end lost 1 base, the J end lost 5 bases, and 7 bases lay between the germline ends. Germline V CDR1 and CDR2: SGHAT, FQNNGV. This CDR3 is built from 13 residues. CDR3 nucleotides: TGTGCCAGCAGCTTAGGCGCGGTAGATACGCAGTATTTT. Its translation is CASSLGAVDTQYF.

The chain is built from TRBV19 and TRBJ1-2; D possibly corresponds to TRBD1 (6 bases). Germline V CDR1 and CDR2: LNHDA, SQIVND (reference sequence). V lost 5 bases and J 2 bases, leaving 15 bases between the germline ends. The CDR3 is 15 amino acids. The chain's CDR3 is CASSSVLTGNYGYTF. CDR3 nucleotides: TGTGCCAGTAGTTCGGTCCTGACAGGAAACTATGGCTACACCTTC.

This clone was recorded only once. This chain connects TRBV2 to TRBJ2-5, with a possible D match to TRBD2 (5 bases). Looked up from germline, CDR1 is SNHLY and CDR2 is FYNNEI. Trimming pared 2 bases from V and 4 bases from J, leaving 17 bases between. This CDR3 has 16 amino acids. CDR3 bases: TGTGCCAGCAGTGAAATGGTAGCGAGATCGGGAGAGACCCAGTACTTC. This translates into CASSEMVARSGETQYF. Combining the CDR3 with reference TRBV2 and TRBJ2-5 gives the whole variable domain EPEVTQTPSHQVTQMGQEVILRCVPISNHLYFYWYRQILGQKVEFLVSFYNNEISEKSEIFDDQFSVERPDGSNFTLKIRSTKLEDSAMYFCASSEMVARSGETQYFGPGTRLLVL.

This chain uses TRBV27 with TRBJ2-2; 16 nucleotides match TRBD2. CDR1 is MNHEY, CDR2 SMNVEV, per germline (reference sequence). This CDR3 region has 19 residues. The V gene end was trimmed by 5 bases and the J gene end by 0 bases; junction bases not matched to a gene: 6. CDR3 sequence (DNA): TGTGCCAGCAGTGTCCGGGGACTAGCGGGAGGGTCGAACACCGGGGAGCTGTTTTTT. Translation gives CASSVRGLAGGSNTGELFF.

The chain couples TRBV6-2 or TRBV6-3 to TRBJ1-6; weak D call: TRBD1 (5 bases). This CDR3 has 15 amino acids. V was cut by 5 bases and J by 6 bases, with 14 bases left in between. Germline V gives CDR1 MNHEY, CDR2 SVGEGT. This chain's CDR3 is CASSLRGFLNSPLHF. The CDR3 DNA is TGTGCCAGCAGTCTCCGGGGGTTCCTTAATTCACCCCTCCACTTT.

The CDR3 here is CAWSWGELVYNEQFF. CDR3 bases: TGTGCCTGGAGTTGGGGGGAATTGGTCTACAATGAGCAGTTCTTC. The chain joins TRBV30 to TRBJ2-1, with D possibly being TRBD2 (6 bases). The V gene's germline CDR1 is GTSNPN and CDR2 SVGIG (reference sequence). Trimming shortened V by 2 bases and J by 3 bases, and 14 bases separated the two germline ends. This CDR3 comprises 15 residues.

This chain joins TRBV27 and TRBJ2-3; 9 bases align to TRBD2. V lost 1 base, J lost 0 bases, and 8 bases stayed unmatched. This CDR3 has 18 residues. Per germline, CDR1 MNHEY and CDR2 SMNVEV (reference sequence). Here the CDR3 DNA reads TGTGCCAGCAGTTTATGGCTTAGCGGGGGCCCTAGCACAGATACGCAGTATTTT. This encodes CASSLWLSGGPSTDTQYF.